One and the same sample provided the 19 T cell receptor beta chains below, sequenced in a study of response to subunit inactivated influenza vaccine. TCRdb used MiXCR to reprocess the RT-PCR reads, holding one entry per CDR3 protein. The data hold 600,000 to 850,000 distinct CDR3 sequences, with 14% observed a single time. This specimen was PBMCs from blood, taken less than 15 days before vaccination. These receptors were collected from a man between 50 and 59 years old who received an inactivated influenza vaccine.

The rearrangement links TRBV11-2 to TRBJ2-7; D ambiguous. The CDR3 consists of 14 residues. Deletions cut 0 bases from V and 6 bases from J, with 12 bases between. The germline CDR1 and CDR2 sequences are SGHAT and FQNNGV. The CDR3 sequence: CASSLDQVWFEQYF. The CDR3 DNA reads TGTGCCAGCAGCTTAGATCAGGTCTGGTTCGAGCAGTACTTC.

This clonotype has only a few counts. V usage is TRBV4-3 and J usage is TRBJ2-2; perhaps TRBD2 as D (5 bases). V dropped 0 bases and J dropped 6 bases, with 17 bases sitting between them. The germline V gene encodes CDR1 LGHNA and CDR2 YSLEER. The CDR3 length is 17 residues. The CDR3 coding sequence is TGCGCCAGCAGCCAAGACCTAGGGCTAGCCGGCGCCGGGGAGCTGTTTTTT. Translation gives CASSQDLGLAGAGELFF.

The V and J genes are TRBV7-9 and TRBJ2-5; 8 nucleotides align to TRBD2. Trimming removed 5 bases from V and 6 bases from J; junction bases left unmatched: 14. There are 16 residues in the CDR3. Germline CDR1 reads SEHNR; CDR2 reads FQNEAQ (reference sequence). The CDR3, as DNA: TGTGCCAGCAGCCCCGGGGGCCCGGGGGGGGCGAAGACCCAGTACTTC. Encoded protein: CASSPGGPGGAKTQYF.

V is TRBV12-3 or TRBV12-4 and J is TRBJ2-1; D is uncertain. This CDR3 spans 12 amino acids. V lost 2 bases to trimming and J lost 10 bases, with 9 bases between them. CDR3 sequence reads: CASSLLASEQFF. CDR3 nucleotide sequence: TGTGCCAGCAGTTTACTCGCCTCAGAGCAGTTCTTC.

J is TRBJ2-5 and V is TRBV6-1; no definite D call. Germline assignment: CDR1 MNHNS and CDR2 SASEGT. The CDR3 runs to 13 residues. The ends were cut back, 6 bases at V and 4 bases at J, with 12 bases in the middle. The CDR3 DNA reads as TGTGCCAGCAGGGCAGGTTGGGCAGAGACCCAGTACTTC. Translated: CASRAGWAETQYF.

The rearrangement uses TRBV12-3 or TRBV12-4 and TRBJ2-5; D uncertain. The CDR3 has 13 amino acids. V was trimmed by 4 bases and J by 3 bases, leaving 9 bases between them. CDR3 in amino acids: CASSYYPKETQYF. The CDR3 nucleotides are TGTGCCAGCAGTTACTACCCTAAAGAGACCCAGTACTTC.

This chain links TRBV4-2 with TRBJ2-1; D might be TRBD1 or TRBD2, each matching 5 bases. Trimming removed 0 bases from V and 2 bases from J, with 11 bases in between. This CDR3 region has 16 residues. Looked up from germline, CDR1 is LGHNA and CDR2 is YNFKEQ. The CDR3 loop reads CASSQDSGRTYNEQFF. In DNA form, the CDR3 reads TGTGCCAGCAGCCAAGATTCAGGGAGAACCTACAATGAGCAGTTCTTC.

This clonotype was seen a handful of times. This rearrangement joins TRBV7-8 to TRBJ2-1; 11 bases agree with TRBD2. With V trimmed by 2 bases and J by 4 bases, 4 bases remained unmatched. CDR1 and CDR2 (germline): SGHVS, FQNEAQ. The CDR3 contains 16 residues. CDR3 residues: CASSLQSSGRYNEQFF. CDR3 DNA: TGTGCCAGCAGCTTACAGTCTAGCGGGAGGTACAATGAGCAGTTCTTC. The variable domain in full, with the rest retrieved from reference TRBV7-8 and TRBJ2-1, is GAGVSQSPRYKVAKRGQDVALRCDPISGHVSLFWYQQALGQGPEFLTYFQNEAQLDKSGLPSDRFFAERPEGSVSTLKIQRTQQEDSAVYLCASSLQSSGRYNEQFFGPGTRLTVL.

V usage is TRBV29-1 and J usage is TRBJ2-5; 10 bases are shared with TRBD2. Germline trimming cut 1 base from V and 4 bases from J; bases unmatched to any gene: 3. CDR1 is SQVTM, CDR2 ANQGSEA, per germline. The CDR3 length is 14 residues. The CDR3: CSVEARLAGETQYF. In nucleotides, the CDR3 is TGCAGCGTTGAAGCCCGACTAGCGGGAGAGACCCAGTACTTC.

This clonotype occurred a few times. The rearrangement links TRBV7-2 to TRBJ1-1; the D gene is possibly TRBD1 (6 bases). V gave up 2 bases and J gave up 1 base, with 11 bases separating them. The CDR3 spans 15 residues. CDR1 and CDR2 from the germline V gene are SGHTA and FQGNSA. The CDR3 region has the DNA TGTGCCAGCAGCTTAAGACCGGGGGCGAACACTGAAGCTTTCTTT. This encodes CASSLRPGANTEAFF.

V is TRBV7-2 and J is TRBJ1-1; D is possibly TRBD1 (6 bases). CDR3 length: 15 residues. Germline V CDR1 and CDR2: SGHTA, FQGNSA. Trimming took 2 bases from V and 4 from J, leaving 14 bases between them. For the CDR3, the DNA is TGTGCCAGCAGCTTACAGGGGAGACATCGCACTGAAGCTTTCTTT. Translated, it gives CASSLQGRHRTEAFF. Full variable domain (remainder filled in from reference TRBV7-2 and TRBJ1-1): GAGVSQSPSNKVTEKGKDVELRCDPISGHTALYWYRQSLGQGLEFLIYFQGNSAPDKSGLPSDRFSAERTGGSVSTLTIQRTQQEDSAVYLCASSLQGRHRTEAFFGQGTRLTVV.

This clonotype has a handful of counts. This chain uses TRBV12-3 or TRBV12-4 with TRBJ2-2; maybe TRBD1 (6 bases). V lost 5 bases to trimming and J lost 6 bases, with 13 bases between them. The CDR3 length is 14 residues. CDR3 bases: TGTGCCAGCAGTCGGACAGACCGGGCCGGGGAGCTGTTTTTT. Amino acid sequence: CASSRTDRAGELFF.

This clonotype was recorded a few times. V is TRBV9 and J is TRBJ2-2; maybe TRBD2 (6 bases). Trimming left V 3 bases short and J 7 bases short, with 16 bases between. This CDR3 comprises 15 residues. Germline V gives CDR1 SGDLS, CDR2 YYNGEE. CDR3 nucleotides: TGTGCCAGCAGCGACGGGACTCTTAGTGGCGGGGAGCTGTTTTTT. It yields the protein CASSDGTLSGGELFF.

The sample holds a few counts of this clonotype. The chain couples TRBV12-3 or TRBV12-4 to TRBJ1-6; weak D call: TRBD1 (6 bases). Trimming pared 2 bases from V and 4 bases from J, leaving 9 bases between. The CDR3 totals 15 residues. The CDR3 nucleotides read TGTGCCAGCAGTTTACGACAGGCTTATAATTCACCCCTCCACTTT. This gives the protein CASSLRQAYNSPLHF.

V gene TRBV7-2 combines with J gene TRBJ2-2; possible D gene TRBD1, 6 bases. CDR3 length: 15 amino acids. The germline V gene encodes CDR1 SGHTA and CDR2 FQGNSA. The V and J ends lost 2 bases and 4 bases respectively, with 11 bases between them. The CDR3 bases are TGTGCCAGCAGCTTAACGCAGGGGCGCACCGGGGAGCTGTTTTTT. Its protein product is CASSLTQGRTGELFF.

CDR3 sequence reads: CASSLEAGALTGELFF. In nucleotides, the CDR3 is TGCGCCAGCAGCTTGGAGGCGGGAGCACTTACCGGGGAGCTGTTTTTT. This chain connects TRBV5-1 to TRBJ2-2; 7 positions match TRBD2. Germline trimming cut 0 bases from V and 5 bases from J; bases unmatched to any gene: 7. Looked up from germline, CDR1 is SGHRS and CDR2 is YFSETQ. The CDR3 consists of 16 residues.

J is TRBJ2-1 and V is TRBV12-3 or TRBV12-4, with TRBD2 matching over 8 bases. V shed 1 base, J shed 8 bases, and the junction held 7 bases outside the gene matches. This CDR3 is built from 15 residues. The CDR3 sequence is CASSLGLAGLYEQFF. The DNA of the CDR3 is TGTGCCAGCAGTTTAGGGCTAGCGGGCTTGTATGAGCAGTTCTTC.

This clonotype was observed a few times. The chain's CDR3 is CAISAGLRTDTQYF. Written as DNA, the CDR3 is TGTGCCATCAGTGCCGGCCTCCGCACAGATACGCAGTATTTT. The V call is TRBV10-3, the J call TRBJ2-3; no definite D call. Trimming left V 4 bases short and J 1 base short, with 9 bases between. Germline V gene data show CDR1 as ENHRY and CDR2 as SYGVKD. The CDR3 extends over 14 amino acids.

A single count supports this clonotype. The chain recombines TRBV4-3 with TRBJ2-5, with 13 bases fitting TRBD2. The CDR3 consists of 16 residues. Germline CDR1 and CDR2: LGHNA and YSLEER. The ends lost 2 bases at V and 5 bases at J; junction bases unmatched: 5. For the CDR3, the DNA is TGCGCCAGCAGCCAATATGGGACTAGCGGGATGGAGACCCAGTACTTC. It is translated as CASSQYGTSGMETQYF.